This entry describes one TCR beta chain. Other DNA sequences from this sample encode an identical CDR3 as well. Germline CDR1 reads SGHRS; CDR2 reads YFSETQ. The CDR3 extends over 14 amino acids. Trimming left V 0 bases short and J 3 bases short, with 9 bases between. The sample is drawn from a study of blood T cell repertoires in COVID-19. Per the original data handling: Amplification of reference gene primers provided the estimated nucleated cell counts. The data were produced by immunoSEQ multiplex PCR, yet TCRdb's version contains in-frame clones alone and is incomplete. V and J calls and clone size are copied from that table; D and trimming were computed from the DNA. The sample carries about 210,000 clones, 83% recorded once.

The genes are TRBV5-1 and TRBJ2-5; D perhaps matches TRBD1 (6 bases). The sample taken for sequencing was peripheral blood. The TCR originated in a woman in her forties or fifties with acute or convalescent COVID-19. This CDR3 is CASSLGPGEETQYF. The DNA for the CDR3 is TGCGCCAGCAGCTTGGGGCCAGGGGAAGAGACCCAGTACTTC.